This T cell receptor beta chain was sequenced for a study of immune evolution from preneoplasia to lung adenocarcinoma. Study-level findings and limits: Later-stage lesions seemingly showed higher T cell density and diversity than normal lung. KRAS-mutant nodules had the highest T cell clonality.

With respect to this clone: Its antigen is unidentified.

TCRdb keeps only in-frame clones here, not all; method: immunoSEQ multiplex PCR. The sample holds 5,000 to 6,000 clones, about four fifths seen once. Patients had resection in Japan or China between the mid-2010s and the late 2010s. V was trimmed by 0 bases and J by 4 bases, leaving 12 bases between them. The CDR3 loop spans 14 amino acids. From germline, CDR1 is GTSNPN and CDR2 SVGIG (reference sequence). The clonotype comes from a person aged 55 to 79 with lung adenocarcinoma. V usage is TRBV30 and J usage is TRBJ2-5; maybe TRBD2 (6 bases). Source material: FFPE minimally invasive lung adenocarcinoma tissue. This CDR3 reads CAWSVGGPSETQYF. CDR3 bases: TGTGCCTGGAGTGTAGGAGGGCCTTCAGAGACCCAGTACTTC.